In this sample, the clone carrying this TCR beta chain turned up a few times. Its antigen remains unidentified. Vbeta (60) and Jbeta (13) primers were used in the PCR. Here immunoSEQ multiplex PCR was the method, and the copy in TCRdb shows in-frame clones only, minus some. Among some 200,000 clones, 75% to 90% were seen once, and the ten largest hold 0.71%. This sample is drawn from a study of cytomegalovirus exposure and HLA in healthy donors. Regarding the study as a whole: Sequencing likely generated an artifact that appeared as a cluster of highly shared sequence variants. In a later analysis, TCR beta V- and J-gene trimming showed a link to a missense DCLRE1C variant.

CDR3 length: 13 amino acids. Germline CDR1 is SEHNR and CDR2 is FQNEAQ (reference sequence). Between the trimmed V and J ends, which lost 6 bases and 1 base, there was a span of 10 bases. What was sequenced was PBMCs. The receptor's source is a boy younger than 10 in good health and CMV-seronegative. V is TRBV7-9 and J is TRBJ2-7; TRBD2 is a possible D gene (6 bases). The CDR3 bases are TGTGCCAGCAGTCCAGCGGGTTCCTACGAGCAGTACTTC. Its translation: CASSPAGSYEQYF.